Included here is one T cell receptor (beta chain) sequence, with context. The PCR had 60 Vbeta and 13 Jbeta primers. TCRdb keeps only in-frame clones here, not all; method: immunoSEQ multiplex PCR. The sample lists about 110,000 clones, roughly 70% seen once, with roughly 15% in the top ten. This record comes from a study of cytomegalovirus exposure and HLA in healthy donors. This CDR3 region has 13 residues. CDR1 and CDR2 from the germline V gene are SGHNT and YENEEA. V was cut by 2 bases and J by 5 bases, with 9 bases left in between. Material for sequencing was PBMCs. This chain connects TRBV11-3 to TRBJ1-1, with D unclear. The source is a woman aged 40 to 50 in good health and CMV-seropositive. CDR3 amino acids: CASSLYGETEAFF. For the CDR3, the DNA is TGTGCCAGCAGCTTATATGGTGAGACTGAAGCTTTCTTT.